This TCR beta chain was found in a study of blood T cell repertoires in COVID-19. In the authors' methods: Reference gene primer amplification gave nucleated cell count estimates. Profiled with immunoSEQ multiplex PCR; TCRdb holds only in-frame clones, not every one. The V and J calls and the clone size are those of that table, but D and trimming were determined from the DNA. The sample has about 390,000 clones; more than 70% are singletons. CDR1 is MNHEY, CDR2 SVGAGI, per germline. The V end was cut by 6 bases, the J end by 3 bases, with 12 bases between. The CDR3 spans 13 residues. Seattle cases were enrolled at active infection and followed longitudinally.

The sequenced sample consisted of peripheral blood. The sequence derives from a woman aged 55-70 years with COVID-19, enrolled during active disease. The chain employs TRBV6-5 and TRBJ2-7; a possible D gene is TRBD1 (5 bases). The CDR3: CASRGALGYEQYF. CDR3 DNA: TGTGCCAGCAGAGGGGCCCTCGGCTACGAGCAGTACTTC.